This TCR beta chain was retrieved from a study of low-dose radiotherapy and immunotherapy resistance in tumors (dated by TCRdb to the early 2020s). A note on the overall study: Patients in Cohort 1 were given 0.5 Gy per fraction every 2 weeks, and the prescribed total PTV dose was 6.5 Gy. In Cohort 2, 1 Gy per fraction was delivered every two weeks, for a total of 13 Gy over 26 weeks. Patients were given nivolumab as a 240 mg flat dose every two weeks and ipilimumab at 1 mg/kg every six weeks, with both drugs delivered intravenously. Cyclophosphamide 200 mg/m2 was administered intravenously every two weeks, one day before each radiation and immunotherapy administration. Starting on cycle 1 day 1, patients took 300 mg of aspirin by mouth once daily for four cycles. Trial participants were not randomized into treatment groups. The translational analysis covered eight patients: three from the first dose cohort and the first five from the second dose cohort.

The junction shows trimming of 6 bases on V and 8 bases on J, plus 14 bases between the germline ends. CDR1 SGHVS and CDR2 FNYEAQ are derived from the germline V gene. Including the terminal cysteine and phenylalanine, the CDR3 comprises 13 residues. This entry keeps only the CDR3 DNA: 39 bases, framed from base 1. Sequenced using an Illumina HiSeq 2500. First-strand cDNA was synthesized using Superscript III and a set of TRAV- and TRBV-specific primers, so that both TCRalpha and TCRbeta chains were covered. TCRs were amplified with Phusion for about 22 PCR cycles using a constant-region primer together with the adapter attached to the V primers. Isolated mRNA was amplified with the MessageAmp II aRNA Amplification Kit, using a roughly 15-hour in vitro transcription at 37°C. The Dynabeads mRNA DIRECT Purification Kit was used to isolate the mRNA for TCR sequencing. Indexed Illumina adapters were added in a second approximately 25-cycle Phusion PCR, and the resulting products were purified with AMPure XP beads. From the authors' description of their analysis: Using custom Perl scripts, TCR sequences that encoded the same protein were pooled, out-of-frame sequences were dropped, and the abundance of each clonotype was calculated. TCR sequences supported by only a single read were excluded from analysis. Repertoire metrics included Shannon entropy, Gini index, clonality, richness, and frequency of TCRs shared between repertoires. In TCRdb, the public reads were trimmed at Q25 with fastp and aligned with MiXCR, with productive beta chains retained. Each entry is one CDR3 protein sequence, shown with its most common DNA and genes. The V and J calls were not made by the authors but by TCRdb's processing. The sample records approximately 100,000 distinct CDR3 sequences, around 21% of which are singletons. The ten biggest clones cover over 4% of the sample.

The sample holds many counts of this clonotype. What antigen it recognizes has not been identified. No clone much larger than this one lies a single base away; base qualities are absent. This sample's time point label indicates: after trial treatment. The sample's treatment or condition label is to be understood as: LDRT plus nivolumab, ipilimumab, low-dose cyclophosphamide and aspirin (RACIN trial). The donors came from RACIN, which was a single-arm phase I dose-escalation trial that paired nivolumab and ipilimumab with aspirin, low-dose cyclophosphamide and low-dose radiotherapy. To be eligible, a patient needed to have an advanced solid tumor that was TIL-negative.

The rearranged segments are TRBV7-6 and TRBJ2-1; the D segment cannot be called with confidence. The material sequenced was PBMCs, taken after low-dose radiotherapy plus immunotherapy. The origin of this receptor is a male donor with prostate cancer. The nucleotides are TGTGCCAGCAGTCCCTCCCTATTTTATGAGCAGTTCTTC. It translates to CASSPSLFYEQFF.